The 15 T cell receptor beta chains reported below all come from one sample, sequenced in a study of early T cells in non-severe SARS-CoV-2 infection. TCRdb independently ran MiXCR on the 5' RACE reads; one entry per CDR3 protein. The sample shows about 92,000 distinct CDR3 sequences, under 15% of them seen only once. Sequenced material: whole blood. Receptors originate from an adult who was a healthcare worker with PCR-confirmed SARS-CoV-2 infection or an uninfected control (not recorded which).

In its sample, this clonotype was seen many times. The gene calls are TRBV3-1 and TRBJ1-1, with D tentatively TRBD1 (6 bases). The CDR3 is 17 residues long. Germline V lookup: CDR1 LGHDT, CDR2 YNNKEL (reference sequence). The V end was cut by 0 bases, the J end by 0 bases, with 14 bases between. CDR3 DNA sequence: TGTGCCAGCAGCCAAGACACAGGGTTTAGAGTGAACACTGAAGCTTTCTTT. This codes for CASSQDTGFRVNTEAFF.

This clonotype turned up a few times. The chain links TRBV7-9 to TRBJ2-3; D gene uncertain. CDR1 and CDR2 (germline): SEHNR, FQNEAQ (reference sequence). Trimming removed 4 bases at V and 4 bases at J, with 12 bases between. The CDR3 extends over 14 amino acids. This CDR3 is CASSSRSSSDTQYF. CDR3 sequence (DNA): TGTGCCAGCAGCTCCCGGAGTAGCTCAGATACGCAGTATTTT.

The V and J genes are TRBV12-3 or TRBV12-4 and TRBJ1-1, with 7 bases fitting TRBD1. Trimming took 6 bases from V and 3 from J; bases not matched to a gene: 7. This CDR3 comprises 14 residues. Here the CDR3 DNA reads TGTGCCAGCAGCCGACAGGGATTTGACACTGAAGCTTTCTTT. This encodes CASSRQGFDTEAFF.

The chain joins TRBV28 to TRBJ2-5, with D perhaps TRBD1 (6 bases). Germline CDR1 MDHEN, CDR2 SYDVKM. V was trimmed by 5 bases and J by 2 bases, leaving 9 bases between them. CDR3 length: 13 amino acids. Here the CDR3 reads CASSTGTQETQYF. CDR3 in DNA: TGTGCCAGCAGTACCGGGACACAAGAGACCCAGTACTTC.

This clonotype has at least ten counts. The gene calls are TRBV10-1 and TRBJ2-1, with D perhaps assigned TRBD1 or TRBD2 (5 bases each). V gave up 3 bases and J gave up 7 bases, with 13 bases separating them. In germline, CDR1 is WNHNN, CDR2 SYGVQD (reference sequence). There are 14 residues in the CDR3. For the CDR3, the DNA is TGCGCCAGCAGTGAAGGTGGGACCGGGAATGAGCAGTTCTTC. It translates to CASSEGGTGNEQFF.

This clonotype turned up a few times. The chain has TRBV19 and TRBJ2-7; D assignment may be TRBD1 or TRBD2 (5 bases each). V lost 3 bases and J lost 0, with 15 bases in between. The CDR3 has 16 residues. Germline CDR1 is LNHDA and CDR2 is SQIVND (reference sequence). The CDR3 bases are TGTGCCAGTAGTATGGGGACCCAAGTCAGCTCCTACGAGCAGTACTTC. This codes for CASSMGTQVSSYEQYF.

The chain combines TRBV6-5 with TRBJ2-6; 12 nucleotides match TRBD1. The V gene end was trimmed by 5 bases and the J gene end by 5 bases; junction bases not matched to a gene: 7. CDR1 is MNHEY and CDR2 is SVGAGI in the germline V gene. The CDR3 length is 17 residues. The CDR3 region is CASSRGTGGGWANVLTF. The CDR3 DNA follows: TGTGCCAGCAGTCGCGGGACAGGGGGCGGCTGGGCCAACGTCCTGACTTTC.

In its sample, this clonotype was seen a few times. V and J are TRBV20-1 and TRBJ2-7; D is possibly TRBD1 or TRBD2 (5 bases each). V was cut by 6 bases and J by 2 bases, with 14 bases left in between. Germline lookup yields CDR1 DFQATT and CDR2 SNEGSKA (reference sequence). This CDR3 region has 13 residues. The CDR3 is CSAAGTSAYEQYF. The CDR3 nucleotides read TGCAGTGCCGCCGGGACCAGCGCCTACGAGCAGTACTTC.

This clonotype was seen only a few times. The chain recombines TRBV4-1 with TRBJ2-3; D not certain. Trimming took off 0 bases at V and 3 bases at J, with 10 bases between the two ends. The CDR3 is 15 amino acids. Germline loops: CDR1 MGHRA, CDR2 YSYEKL. CDR3 sequence (DNA): TGCGCCAGCAGCCAAGATCCGAGGTCGACAGATACGCAGTATTTT. Amino acids: CASSQDPRSTDTQYF.

This clonotype has a handful of counts. The V and J genes are TRBV10-3 and TRBJ2-7; D unclear. V was cut by 6 bases and J by 1 base, with 10 bases left in between. Per germline, CDR1 ENHRY and CDR2 SYGVKD. The CDR3 extends over 13 amino acids. The CDR3 protein is CAIRSGQSYEQYF. The CDR3 bases are TGTGCCATCAGGTCCGGGCAGTCCTACGAGCAGTACTTC.

This rearrangement joins TRBV9 to TRBJ2-1; D is ambiguous. V was trimmed by 0 bases and J by 5 bases, leaving 6 bases between them. The CDR3 spans 13 residues. The V gene's germline CDR1 is SGDLS and CDR2 YYNGEE. CDR3 DNA: TGTGCCAGCAGCGTAGACCGAAACAATGAGCAGTTCTTC. Translating it yields CASSVDRNNEQFF.

The V call is TRBV19, the J call TRBJ2-1, with TRBD1 as a possible D gene (6 bases). The germline V gene has CDR1 LNHDA and CDR2 SQIVND (reference sequence). The length of the CDR3 is 13 residues. V lost 6 bases, J lost 10 bases, and 16 bases lay in between. CDR3 sequence: CASRPTGLREQFF. The CDR3 DNA follows: TGTGCCAGTAGACCAACAGGGTTGCGGGAGCAGTTCTTC.

The gene calls are TRBV30 and TRBJ2-7; perhaps TRBD2 as D (6 bases). The CDR3 extends over 19 amino acids. Germline values: CDR1 GTSNPN, CDR2 SVGIG (reference sequence). Trimming took off 3 bases at V and 0 bases at J, with 27 bases between the two ends. The CDR3 DNA is TGTGCCTGGAGCGGCGTTGGGGGAAGGACTACAATCTTCTCCTACGAGCAGTACTTC. Encoded protein: CAWSGVGGRTTIFSYEQYF.

The gene calls are TRBV7-6 and TRBJ2-4; perhaps TRBD1 as D (7 bases). Trimming stripped 2 bases from V and 7 bases from J, with 9 bases between. The CDR3 contains 13 residues. CDR1 is SGHVS, CDR2 FNYEAQ, per germline. The CDR3 DNA sequence: TGTGCCAGCAGCTTATCAGGGGGGAACATTCAGTACTTC. The encoded protein is CASSLSGGNIQYF.

The chain employs TRBV7-2 and TRBJ2-5, with TRBD1 matching 11 bases. The CDR3 consists of 16 residues. V was pared by 0 bases and J by 4 bases, with 4 bases of the junction left unmatched. CDR1 and CDR2 (germline): SGHTA, FQGNSA. The CDR3 is CASSLAGTGGAETQYF. The CDR3 nucleotides read TGTGCCAGCAGCTTAGCGGGGACAGGGGGAGCAGAGACCCAGTACTTC.